This T cell receptor (beta chain) derives from a study of cytomegalovirus exposure and HLA in healthy donors. Study-level points and caveats: Later work associated roughly 15,000 TCR beta sequences with HLA alleles at 0.05 false discovery rate. Earlier analysis yielded a pattern in which most TCR beta V segments were productive about 90% or about 30% of the time.

Germline loops: CDR1 MRHNA, CDR2 SNTAGT. The CDR3 loop spans 14 amino acids. After removal of 4 bases from V and 7 bases from J, the junction contained 6 bases not matched to a gene. Comments on this clone: Antigen specificity is unknown.

The PCR made use of 60 Vbeta and 13 Jbeta primers. Sequenced by immunoSEQ multiplex PCR; TCRdb stores in-frame clones only, minus some. The sample yields 95,000 or so clones, 55% to 75% seen once. Sequencing used PBMCs. The chain recombines TRBV6-4 with TRBJ2-1, with 8 bases aligning to TRBD2. The sequence was obtained from a woman aged 45-60 years in good health and CMV-seropositive. CDR3 sequence reads: CASSVSGSGNEQFF. The CDR3 DNA reads TGTGCCAGCAGTGTAAGCGGGAGTGGTAATGAGCAGTTCTTC.